Presented here are 15 T cell receptor beta chains from one specimen sequenced in a study of radiotherapy plus CTLA-4 blockade in lung cancer. Data came from immunoSEQ multiplex PCR; TCRdb stores just in-frame clones and leaves some out. The sample includes around 91,000 clones, 80% to 90% of them seen just once. Here the sequenced sample was peripheral blood, taken from a patient treated with radiotherapy plus ipilimumab. The receptors shown here come from a human donor with non-small cell lung cancer that progressed on radiotherapy plus ipilimumab.

The V gene is TRBV2, the J gene TRBJ2-3, with no clear D. With 2 bases removed from V and 4 bases from J, the gap between germline ends came to 13 bases. Per germline, CDR1 SNHLY and CDR2 FYNNEI. This CDR3 contains 15 residues. CDR3: CASSELTSRADTQYF. In nucleotides, the CDR3 is TGTGCCAGCAGTGAATTGACCTCTAGGGCAGATACGCAGTATTTT.

This clone was seen more than once but under ten times. The chain recombines TRBV15 with TRBJ2-3; possible D gene TRBD2, 6 bases. V lost 1 base and J 2 bases, leaving 10 bases between the germline ends. The CDR3 has 15 residues. Germline loops: CDR1 LNHNV, CDR2 YYDKDF (reference sequence). The CDR3 bases are TGTGCCACCAGCAGAGGGGGAGGAAACACAGATACGCAGTATTTT. Protein: CATSRGGGNTDTQYF.

V usage is TRBV29-1 and J usage is TRBJ2-5; D is possibly TRBD1 or TRBD2 (5 bases each). The CDR3 is 11 amino acids. Trimming took off 7 bases at V and 4 bases at J, with 10 bases between the two ends. CDR1 and CDR2 from the germline V gene are SQVTM and ANQGSEA. Here the CDR3 reads CSGRDPETQYF. DNA for the CDR3: TGCAGCGGCCGGGACCCAGAGACCCAGTACTTC.

The chain is built from TRBV29-1 and TRBJ2-7; perhaps TRBD1 as D (6 bases). V was trimmed by 4 bases and J by 6 bases, leaving 19 bases between them. Germline V gene sequence: CDR1 SQVTM, CDR2 ANQGSEA. This CDR3 region has 14 residues. CDR3 loop: CSVASQGLAGEQYF. The CDR3 DNA follows: TGCAGCGTTGCTTCCCAGGGGCTAGCAGGCGAGCAGTACTTC.

This rearrangement joins TRBV6-5 to TRBJ2-1; possible D gene TRBD2, 6 bases. CDR1 MNHEY and CDR2 SVGAGI come from the germline V gene. V lost 6 bases, J lost 10 bases, and 16 bases lay in between. CDR3 length equals 13 residues. DNA of the CDR3: TGTGCCAGCAGCCCACCTGTACGGGAGGAGCAGTTCTTC. This sequence encodes CASSPPVREEQFF.

This clone was observed a handful of times. The rearrangement uses TRBV5-1 and TRBJ2-5; 10 nucleotides align to TRBD2. Germline loops: CDR1 SGHRS, CDR2 YFSETQ. Germline trimming cut 4 bases from V and 5 bases from J; bases unmatched to any gene: 11. This CDR3 has 16 amino acids. The CDR3 DNA sequence: TGCGCCAGCAGCAACAACCAGCGGGAGGGCCTTGAGACCCAGTACTTC. It specifies CASSNNQREGLETQYF.

V usage is TRBV5-6 and J usage is TRBJ1-1, with D perhaps matching TRBD1 (5 bases). The CDR3 is 14 amino acids. Germline-derived CDR1 and CDR2 are SGHDT and YYEEEE. V lost 1 base and J 5 bases, leaving 12 bases between the germline ends. Here the CDR3 DNA reads TGTGCCAGCAGCTTGACGGGACGGAGAACTGAAGCTTTCTTT. Residues: CASSLTGRRTEAFF.

The V gene is TRBV11-3, the J gene TRBJ2-5, with D possibly being TRBD1 (6 bases). Germline V CDR1 and CDR2: SGHNT, YENEEA. V dropped 4 bases and J dropped 1 base, with 13 bases sitting between them. The CDR3 totals 15 residues. In DNA, the CDR3 is TGTGCCAGCAGCTCCTCACAGGGACCCCAAGAGACCCAGTACTTC. It encodes CASSSSQGPQETQYF. Using reference TRBV11-3 and TRBJ2-5 for the parts outside the CDR3, the full variable domain is EAGVVQSPRYKIIEKKQPVAFWCNPISGHNTLYWYLQNLGQGPELLIRYENEEAVDDSQLPKDRFSAERLKGVDSTLKIQPAELGDSAVYLCASSSSQGPQETQYFGPGTRLLVL.

This sequence joins TRBV7-9 and TRBJ1-2; possibly TRBD1 for D (6 bases). The CDR3 is 14 residues long. The germline V and J ends were trimmed by 3 bases and 2 bases, with 10 bases remaining between them. Germline V lookup: CDR1 SEHNR, CDR2 FQNEAQ (reference sequence). CDR3 DNA: TGTGCCAGCAGCTTGAGGGGGGGAAACTATGGCTACACCTTC. It translates to CASSLRGGNYGYTF.

The CDR3 loop is CASSSVEREGRQQYF. Written as DNA, the CDR3 is TGTGCCAGCAGTTCTGTTGAGCGGGAGGGTAGACAGCAGTACTTC. The chain joins TRBV6-5 to TRBJ2-7, with 10 positions matching TRBD2. The CDR3 has 15 amino acids. Germline V gene lookup returns CDR1 MNHEY and CDR2 SVGAGI. Trimming removed 4 bases from V and 8 bases from J; junction bases left unmatched: 11.

This clone appeared a single time. V gene TRBV5-1 combines with J gene TRBJ2-3, with D possibly TRBD1 on 5 matching bases. Germline CDR1 SGHRS, CDR2 YFSETQ. This CDR3 is 15 amino acids long. Trimming took 3 bases from V and 4 from J, leaving 15 bases between them. The CDR3 sequence: CASSYPGSQSDTQYF. The CDR3 coding sequence is TGCGCCAGCAGCTATCCAGGGTCCCAATCAGATACGCAGTATTTT.

This sequence joins TRBV6-5 and TRBJ2-6; no firm D call. CDR1 is MNHEY, CDR2 SVGAGI, per germline. The CDR3 has 13 amino acids. V gave up 7 bases and J gave up 2 bases, with 6 bases separating them. The CDR3 DNA follows: TGTGCCAGCACCCCGGCTGGGGCCAACGTCCTGACTTTC. It translates to CASTPAGANVLTF.

The chain couples TRBV5-6 to TRBJ2-5; TRBD2 aligns across 12 bases. The CDR3 length is 19 residues. The V and J ends lost 0 bases and 5 bases, in that order; junction bases with no gene match: 14. Germline assignment: CDR1 SGHDT and CDR2 YYEEEE. The CDR3 region is CASSLVFRSSGRARETQYF. The CDR3 nucleotides are TGTGCCAGCAGCTTGGTCTTTAGGTCTAGCGGGAGGGCCCGGGAGACCCAGTACTTC.

The chain carries TRBV11-3 and TRBJ2-1; TRBD2 matches 8 bases. V lost 10 bases and J lost 5; bases outside the gene matches: 7. Germline V gene sequence: CDR1 SGHNT, CDR2 YENEEA. The CDR3 length is 13 residues. CDR3 protein: CATQTSANNEQFF. In DNA, the CDR3 is TGTGCCACCCAGACTAGCGCAAACAATGAGCAGTTCTTC.

This chain connects TRBV18 to TRBJ1-1, with 8 bases lining up with TRBD1. Trimming removed 4 bases from V and 3 bases from J; junction bases left unmatched: 4. CDR1 is KGHSH and CDR2 is LQKENI in the germline V gene. The CDR3 length is 14 residues. CDR3 sequence: CASSRDRGDTEAFF. In DNA, the CDR3 is TGTGCCAGCTCACGCGACAGGGGTGACACTGAAGCTTTCTTT.